The 30 T cell receptor beta chains given below trace back to one sample, sequenced in a study of T cell repertoires in cytomegalovirus infection. TCRdb processed the reads anew with MiXCR; each CDR3 protein has one entry. The sample has 150,000 or so distinct CDR3 sequences; about a fifth are singletons. The antigens for these receptors are not known. The source material was CD8+ T cells from cultured PBMCs, sampled from culture after CMV antigen stimulation. The receptors were gathered from a human donor in good health (CMV status not recorded). Some clones in this sample may be carry-over from other donors' samples.

This clonotype appeared a few times. This chain uses TRBV4-2 with TRBJ2-4; D unresolved. Between the trimmed V and J ends, which lost 0 bases and 0 bases, there was a span of 9 bases. The V gene's germline CDR1 is LGHNA and CDR2 YNFKEQ. This CDR3 region has 16 residues. The CDR3 DNA follows: TGTGCCAGCAGCCAAGATCCCACCCTAGCCAAAAACATTCAGTACTTC. Protein product: CASSQDPTLAKNIQYF.

The J gene is TRBJ2-5, the V gene TRBV7-6; D is perhaps TRBD1 (6 bases). The germline V gene encodes CDR1 SGHVS and CDR2 FNYEAQ. V was shortened by 5 bases and J by 1 base, with 11 bases between the two germline ends. This CDR3 has 14 amino acids. CDR3 sequence: CASSPGEGQETQYF. The CDR3 DNA is TGTGCCAGCAGCCCAGGGGAAGGCCAAGAGACCCAGTACTTC.

This chain uses TRBV20-1 with TRBJ2-1; D possibly uses TRBD1 or TRBD2 (5 bases each). CDR1 and CDR2 (germline): DFQATT, SNEGSKA (reference sequence). The CDR3 is 14 residues long. The CDR3 sequence is CSLPGPIHLGEQFF. CDR3 nucleotides: TGCTCCTTACCGGGACCCATCCATCTTGGTGAGCAGTTCTTC.

The rearrangement joins TRBV4-1 to TRBJ2-5; 7 bases are a match to TRBD1. The V gene's germline CDR1 is MGHRA and CDR2 YSYEKL. V trimming: 4 bases; J trimming: 2 bases; junction bases outside the gene matches: 7. The CDR3 is 15 residues long. In DNA form, the CDR3 reads TGCGCCAGCAGCCCCTGTTGCAGGGGGCAAGAGACCCAGTACTTC. Translated, it gives CASSPCCRGQETQYF.

Relative to its sample, this clonotype is medium-sized (0.01 to 0.1%). This chain links TRBV2 with TRBJ2-1; 8 nucleotides line up with TRBD2. Unmatched junction bases numbered 11, after V lost 0 bases and J lost 1 base. The germline CDR1 and CDR2 sequences are SNHLY and FYNNEI. The CDR3 length is 19 residues. CDR3 loop: CASSEAGAGVPLSYNEQFF. The CDR3 bases are TGTGCCAGCAGTGAAGCGGGAGCGGGGGTTCCACTTTCCTACAATGAGCAGTTCTTC.

The chain carries TRBV7-9 and TRBJ2-5; 9 bases are a match to TRBD2. Germline CDR1 is SEHNR and CDR2 is FQNEAQ (reference sequence). The CDR3 has 15 amino acids. Trimming removed 8 bases from V and 2 bases from J; junction bases left unmatched: 9. The chain's CDR3 is CASLRTSDLQETQYF. In DNA, the CDR3 is TGTGCCAGCTTGCGGACTAGCGACTTACAAGAGACCCAGTACTTC.

This clonotype was seen only a few times. This chain connects TRBV12-3 or TRBV12-4 to TRBJ2-2; 8 bases agree with TRBD1. This CDR3 is built from 16 residues. The V segment lost 5 bases and the J segment 7 bases; nucleotides outside the gene matches: 12. CDR3 nucleotide sequence: TGTGCCAGCAGTCTTGGACAGGGAGCGTCTGACGGGGAGCTGTTTTTT. Translating gives CASSLGQGASDGELFF.

This clonotype was picked up a small number of times. The chain carries TRBV12-3 or TRBV12-4 and TRBJ2-3; D perhaps matches TRBD2 (5 bases). This CDR3 has 17 amino acids. The V end lost 5 bases, the J end lost 2 bases, and 20 bases lay between the germline ends. CDR3 sequence (DNA): TGTGCCAGCAGTCCCACCCCGACTGGGAGCGTCACAGATACGCAGTATTTT. Amino acids: CASSPTPTGSVTDTQYF.

The chain employs TRBV12-3 or TRBV12-4 and TRBJ1-1; possible D gene TRBD1, 5 bases. The CDR3 has 13 amino acids. V lost 3 bases and J 11 bases, leaving 16 bases between the germline ends. The DNA of the CDR3 is TGTGCCAGCAGTTTGGTCCAGGTCAGGGAGGCTTTCTTT. Its protein product is CASSLVQVREAFF.

This clonotype showed up just a few times. V gene TRBV3-1 combines with J gene TRBJ1-2; perhaps TRBD1 as D (6 bases). Germline assignment: CDR1 LGHDT and CDR2 YNNKEL (reference sequence). The CDR3 sequence is 14 residues long. Between the trimmed V and J ends, which lost 6 bases and 4 bases, there was a span of 15 bases. The CDR3 DNA is TGTGCCAGCAGTCTCGGGACAAGAACCTATGGCTACACCTTC. This sequence encodes CASSLGTRTYGYTF.

The rearrangement links TRBV4-2 to TRBJ2-5; D perhaps matches TRBD2 (5 bases). CDR3 length equals 18 residues. The V gene lost 0 bases and the J gene lost 2 bases, with 19 bases spanning the gap. CDR1 and CDR2 (germline): LGHNA, YNFKEQ. CDR3 amino acids: CASSQDSWVGVGQETQYF. The CDR3 DNA sequence: TGTGCCAGCAGCCAAGATTCGTGGGTCGGGGTGGGACAAGAGACCCAGTACTTC.

The chain combines TRBV4-3 with TRBJ1-1; D unresolved. Germline CDR1 is LGHNA and CDR2 is YSLEER. This CDR3 has 14 residues. Trimming cost V 4 bases and J 1 base, with 10 bases left between them. CDR3 protein: CASSPVSGNTEAFF. As DNA, the CDR3 is TGCGCCAGCAGCCCCGTCAGCGGGAACACTGAAGCTTTCTTT.

This clonotype was seen ten or more times. Written as DNA, the CDR3 is TGCGCCAGCAGCCAAGATCAGGAGCCCGGCAGGGGAGGGACTGAAGCTTTCTTT. It specifies CASSQDQEPGRGGTEAFF. The gene calls are TRBV4-3 and TRBJ1-1, with D maybe TRBD1 (6 bases). V lost 0 bases and J lost 5, with 22 bases in between. The CDR3 has 18 residues. CDR1 is LGHNA, CDR2 YSLEER, per germline.

This clonotype was detected many times. The chain employs TRBV11-2 and TRBJ2-5, with D possibly matching TRBD1 (5 bases). CDR3 length: 14 amino acids. Trimming cost V 5 bases and J 3 bases, with 13 bases left between them. The germline V gene has CDR1 SGHAT and CDR2 FQNNGV. The CDR3 loop is CASSRTIAKETQYF. CDR3 sequence (DNA): TGTGCCAGCAGCCGGACAATCGCCAAAGAGACCCAGTACTTC.

Comments on this clonotype: An end of the junction does not agree with germline; a read error may underlie this. The chain employs TRBV7-6 and TRBJ2-6; D might be TRBD1 (7 bases). Germline loops: CDR1 SGHVS, CDR2 FNYEAQ. This CDR3 is built from 19 residues. The CDR3 protein is CASSSLGGTERLGPNGLTF. The CDR3 DNA is TGTGCCAGCAGCTCCCTAGGGGGGACAGAGCGTCTGGGGCCAAACGGCCTGACTTTC.

This clonotype appeared a few times. This chain connects TRBV20-1 to TRBJ2-7, with D perhaps TRBD1 (6 bases). V dropped 0 bases and J dropped 7 bases, with 25 bases sitting between them. This CDR3 is built from 17 residues. Per germline, CDR1 DFQATT and CDR2 SNEGSKA (reference sequence). The CDR3 protein is CSARDVLAGQPFLEQYF. CDR3 nucleotide sequence: TGCAGTGCTAGAGACGTTCTGGCAGGACAGCCTTTCCTGGAGCAGTACTTC.

This clonotype was seen more than once but under ten times. This chain connects TRBV4-1 to TRBJ1-3, with a tentative D call TRBD1 (5 bases). CDR3 length equals 16 residues. Trimming took 4 bases from V and 2 from J, leaving 15 bases between them. CDR1 is MGHRA and CDR2 is YSYEKL in the germline V gene. The CDR3 bases are TGCGCCAGCAGCCCAAGGGATGGGACCGCTGGAAACACCATATATTTT. This codes for CASSPRDGTAGNTIYF.

V gene TRBV7-2 combines with J gene TRBJ1-1; 9 nucleotides align to TRBD1. V lost 5 bases, J lost 0 bases, and 7 bases stayed unmatched. Germline V gene lookup returns CDR1 SGHTA and CDR2 FQGNSA. This CDR3 contains 16 residues. CDR3 nucleotide sequence: TGTGCCAGCAGCCCGATCGGACAGGGGCTGAACACTGAAGCTTTCTTT. Translation gives CASSPIGQGLNTEAFF.

The chain links TRBV10-3 to TRBJ2-2; no firm D call. The germline V gene encodes CDR1 ENHRY and CDR2 SYGVKD. Trimming took off 3 bases at V and 0 bases at J, with 2 bases between the two ends. This CDR3 contains 13 residues. CDR3 nucleotides: TGTGCCATCAGTGACCCGAACACCGGGGAGCTGTTTTTT. Encoded protein: CAISDPNTGELFF.

The genes are TRBV7-6 and TRBJ2-7; D possibly uses TRBD1 or TRBD2 (5 bases each). CDR1 and CDR2 (germline): SGHVS, FNYEAQ. The ends were cut back, 5 bases at V and 7 bases at J, with 12 bases in the middle. The CDR3 contains 12 residues. This chain's CDR3 is CASSPAREEQYF. CDR3 in DNA: TGTGCCAGCAGCCCGGCCAGGGAGGAGCAGTACTTC.

This clonotype appeared a few times. The chain is built from TRBV7-9 and TRBJ1-1, with 9 bases lining up with TRBD1. Germline V lookup: CDR1 SEHNR, CDR2 FQNEAQ (reference sequence). Losses at the gene ends were 5 bases for V and 0 bases for J; bases not matched to a gene: 10. The CDR3 covers 17 residues. The CDR3 coding sequence is TGTGCCAGCAGCCCCCGGATGGGACAGGGCCTGAACACTGAAGCTTTCTTT. It encodes CASSPRMGQGLNTEAFF.

In this sample, this clonotype turned up many times. The chain joins TRBV7-2 to TRBJ1-5; TRBD1 matches 8 bases. Trimming cost V 4 bases and J 7 bases; bases outside gene matches: 6. CDR3 size: 14 residues. Germline V gene lookup returns CDR1 SGHTA and CDR2 FQGNSA. In nucleotides, the CDR3 is TGTGCCAGCAGCTCGGACAGGGACAGCCAGCCCCAGCATTTT. It codes for CASSSDRDSQPQHF.

This clonotype was counted only a few times. V and J are TRBV7-8 and TRBJ1-1, with D possibly TRBD1 on 5 matching bases. V lost 5 bases, J lost 5 bases, and 15 bases lay in between. Per the germline V gene, CDR1 is SGHVS and CDR2 is FQNEAQ. CDR3 length equals 14 residues. This chain's CDR3 is CASSTPSGGTEAFF. The CDR3 DNA sequence: TGTGCCAGCAGCACTCCCTCGGGGGGGACTGAAGCTTTCTTT.

This clonotype was counted ten times or more. The genes are TRBV12-3 or TRBV12-4 and TRBJ1-1; D is possibly TRBD1 (5 bases). V lost 7 bases, J lost 2 bases, and 11 bases lay in between. This CDR3 is built from 13 residues. In nucleotides, the CDR3 is TGTGCCAGCATTAACCAGGGAAACACTGAAGCTTTCTTT. Translated, it gives CASINQGNTEAFF.

This clonotype was detected a few times. The gene calls are TRBV7-8 and TRBJ2-7; 8 nucleotides align to TRBD1. The junction had 6 bases not matched to a gene; V was cut back by 5 bases and J by 3 bases. Germline CDR1 and CDR2: SGHVS and FQNEAQ. This CDR3 region has 14 residues. As DNA, the CDR3 is TGTGCCAGCAGCCGGGACAGGCGGAACTACGAGCAGTACTTC. Translation: CASSRDRRNYEQYF.

The gene calls are TRBV7-6 and TRBJ1-2, with 7 bases that match TRBD1. The V and J ends lost 0 bases and 6 bases, in that order; junction bases with no gene match: 16. The length of the CDR3 is 18 residues. Germline V CDR1 and CDR2: SGHVS, FNYEAQ. The CDR3 region has the DNA TGTGCCAGCAGCTTAGCCCCGCCGACAGGGAGGAGATCGGATGGCTACACCTTC. Residues: CASSLAPPTGRRSDGYTF.

This clonotype was recorded a few times. This chain links TRBV18 with TRBJ2-1; D is possibly TRBD1 (6 bases). V lost 8 bases and J lost 2, with 16 bases in between. CDR1 is KGHSH and CDR2 is LQKENI in the germline V gene. The CDR3 is made up of 15 amino acids. The CDR3 loop reads CASIGAGVTYNEQFF. As DNA, the CDR3 is TGTGCCAGCATCGGGGCAGGGGTGACCTACAATGAGCAGTTCTTC.

The rearrangement links TRBV25-1 to TRBJ1-3, with D hard to call. V shed 5 bases and J shed 7 bases, with 9 bases lying between them. Germline V gene sequence: CDR1 MGHDK, CDR2 SYGVNS. The CDR3 is 12 amino acids. As DNA, the CDR3 is TGTGCCAGCAGTCCTTATGGGAACACCATATATTTT. It specifies CASSPYGNTIYF.

The sample holds a few counts of this clonotype. This sequence joins TRBV6-1 and TRBJ2-5; D remains ambiguous. The ends were cut back, 6 bases at V and 5 bases at J, with 7 bases in the middle. The CDR3 is made up of 11 amino acids. Germline CDR1 and CDR2: MNHNS and SASEGT. CDR3 amino acids: CASSHGETQYF. In DNA form, the CDR3 reads TGTGCCAGCAGCCACGGGGAGACCCAGTACTTC.

This clonotype showed up just a few times. Mismatch with germline at one junction end may stem from a read error. The rearrangement uses TRBV20-1 and TRBJ1-5; 7 bases agree with TRBD1. This CDR3 spans 14 amino acids. The germline CDR1 and CDR2 sequences are DFQATT and SNEGSKA (reference sequence). CDR3 coding DNA: TGCAGTGCAAAGGAAAGGACAGGCAACCAGCCCCAGCATTTT. It specifies CSAKERTGNQPQHF.